This is a list of T cell receptor beta chains from one sample in a study of T cells in severe cutaneous drug reactions. After re-calling the multiplex PCR reads, TCRdb lists one entry per CDR3 protein, DNA absent. This sample's table has approximately 9,500 distinct CDR3 sequences. The sample was cells from a skin blister. These receptor sequences come from a human donor with Stevens-Johnson syndrome, a severe cutaneous drug reaction. The CDR3 runs from the conserved cysteine through the conserved F or W. Fields, in order: V gene, J gene, clone size, CDR3 protein. For some rows the clone size is stated as once, few or many, or as a class when expanded; others skip it.

v_gene: TRBV20-1; j_gene: TRBJ2-7; abundance: NA; CDR3aa: CSARFQDRAYEQYF
v_gene: TRBV29-1; j_gene: TRBJ2-7; abundance: NA; CDR3aa: CSVVFTSGISYEQYF
v_gene: TRBV20-1; j_gene: TRBJ2-7; abundance: NA; CDR3aa: CSASGRYSYEQYF
v_gene: TRBV20-1; j_gene: TRBJ2-5; abundance: NA; CDR3aa: CSASGLAGVMGETQYF
v_gene: TRBV20-1; j_gene: TRBJ1-5; abundance: NA; CDR3aa: CSAHPSGTGGQPQHF
v_gene: TRBV4-1; j_gene: TRBJ2-7; abundance: NA; CDR3aa: CASSQDGTSGIYEQYF
v_gene: TRBV29-1; j_gene: TRBJ2-3; abundance: NA; CDR3aa: CSVGRSSGTDTQYF
v_gene: TRBV29-1; j_gene: TRBJ2-2; abundance: NA; CDR3aa: CSVENGSYTNTGELFF
v_gene: TRBV20-1; j_gene: TRBJ1-1; abundance: medium-sized; CDR3aa: CSASNEWGNTEAFF
v_gene: TRBV29-1; j_gene: TRBJ2-3; abundance: NA; CDR3aa: CSVGIGADTQYF
v_gene: TRBV4-1; j_gene: TRBJ1-1; abundance: NA; CDR3aa: CASSQESSRGPEAFF
v_gene: TRBV20-1; j_gene: TRBJ1-2; abundance: NA; CDR3aa: CSARKSQGARYGYTF
v_gene: TRBV6-2/TRBV6-3; j_gene: TRBJ1-1; abundance: medium-sized; CDR3aa: CASSPSVKWTGRTEAFF
v_gene: TRBV29-1; j_gene: TRBJ2-7; abundance: NA; CDR3aa: CSVRGYLGSEQYF
v_gene: TRBV20-1; j_gene: TRBJ1-2; abundance: NA; CDR3aa: CSASLQGYSGYGYTF
v_gene: TRBV20-1; j_gene: TRBJ1-1; abundance: medium-sized; CDR3aa: CSGDTNTEAFF
v_gene: TRBV20-1; j_gene: TRBJ1-5; abundance: medium-sized; CDR3aa: CSARDPVNQPQHF
v_gene: TRBV20-1; j_gene: TRBJ1-1; abundance: NA; CDR3aa: CSATQTGAPAFF
v_gene: TRBV29-1; j_gene: TRBJ2-7; abundance: NA; CDR3aa: CSVEADRSYEQYF
v_gene: TRBV13; j_gene: TRBJ2-7; abundance: NA; CDR3aa: CASSPAGQGGSAEQYF
v_gene: TRBV28; j_gene: TRBJ1-4; abundance: medium-sized; CDR3aa: CASSSGQGYEKLFF
v_gene: TRBV19; j_gene: TRBJ2-7; abundance: NA; CDR3aa: CASSSAAASYEQYF
v_gene: TRBV20-1; j_gene: TRBJ2-1; abundance: NA; CDR3aa: CSARDGTSVYNEQFF
v_gene: TRBV20-1; j_gene: TRBJ1-1; abundance: medium-sized; CDR3aa: CSVRDGSSEAFF
v_gene: TRBV20-1; j_gene: TRBJ2-1; abundance: medium-sized; CDR3aa: CSASNNRVSPYNEQFF
v_gene: TRBV20-1; j_gene: TRBJ2-5; abundance: NA; CDR3aa: CSARDGGFQETQYF
v_gene: TRBV29-1; j_gene: TRBJ2-1; abundance: NA; CDR3aa: CSARQGAGEQFF
v_gene: TRBV20-1; j_gene: TRBJ2-7; abundance: NA; CDR3aa: CRVRPRGAPPAEQYF
v_gene: TRBV20-1; j_gene: TRBJ2-6; abundance: NA; CDR3aa: CSARDLYSGSGANVLTF
v_gene: TRBV20-1; j_gene: TRBJ1-1; abundance: NA; CDR3aa: CSANPASGQGASNTEAFF
v_gene: TRBV20-1; j_gene: TRBJ2-5; abundance: NA; CDR3aa: CSTGLLGETQYF
v_gene: TRBV20-1; j_gene: TRBJ2-1; abundance: medium-sized; CDR3aa: CSARSPTGDSYNEQFF
v_gene: TRBV20-1; j_gene: TRBJ2-4; abundance: NA; CDR3aa: CSAREPRPRGGIQYF
v_gene: TRBV29-1; j_gene: TRBJ2-1; abundance: NA; CDR3aa: CSVEGTSFYNEQFF
v_gene: TRBV20-1; j_gene: TRBJ2-1; abundance: NA; CDR3aa: CSATHSGNEQFF
v_gene: TRBV20-1; j_gene: TRBJ2-7; abundance: medium-sized; CDR3aa: CSADRGPGEQYF
v_gene: TRBV29-1; j_gene: TRBJ1-5; abundance: NA; CDR3aa: CSVALGEHQPQHF
v_gene: TRBV29-1; j_gene: TRBJ1-2; abundance: NA; CDR3aa: CSVDREKDYTF
v_gene: TRBV29-1; j_gene: TRBJ1-2; abundance: NA; CDR3aa: CSVALPTGIDGYTF
v_gene: TRBV29-1; j_gene: TRBJ2-1; abundance: NA; CDR3aa: CSVVGGGDYNEQFF
v_gene: TRBV29-1; j_gene: TRBJ1-5; abundance: NA; CDR3aa: CSVSITGGPGSQPQHF
v_gene: TRBV12-3/TRBV12-4; j_gene: TRBJ2-2; abundance: NA; CDR3aa: CASTVTTANTGELFF
v_gene: TRBV20-1; j_gene: TRBJ2-1; abundance: NA; CDR3aa: CSASDPGTDYNEQFF
v_gene: TRBV20-1; j_gene: TRBJ2-3; abundance: NA; CDR3aa: CSARDGGGLAGSSTDTQYF
v_gene: TRBV20-1; j_gene: TRBJ2-5; abundance: medium-sized; CDR3aa: CSADRGRGETQYF
v_gene: TRBV29-1; j_gene: TRBJ2-1; abundance: NA; CDR3aa: CSVEDPGSGREQFF
v_gene: TRBV20-1; j_gene: TRBJ2-5; abundance: NA; CDR3aa: CSARDNAAQETQYF
v_gene: TRBV20-1; j_gene: TRBJ2-7; abundance: NA; CDR3aa: CSASSGPSYEQYF
v_gene: TRBV20-1; j_gene: TRBJ2-7; abundance: NA; CDR3aa: CSARDVAGGTYEQYF
v_gene: TRBV29-1; j_gene: TRBJ1-1; abundance: NA; CDR3aa: CSVGGTGMNTEAFF
v_gene: TRBV20-1; j_gene: TRBJ2-7; abundance: NA; CDR3aa: CSATSGTSGYEQYF
v_gene: TRBV20-1; j_gene: TRBJ2-3; abundance: NA; CDR3aa: CSARDAGESTDTQYF